The 27 T cell receptor beta chains in this list originate from one sample, sequenced in a study of CD8 T cells in ankylosing spondylitis. Study-wide results and caveats: Ankylosing spondylitis blood appeared to be characterized by a TCR beta motif of roughly eight highly homologous variants.

TCRdb called the 5' RACE reads again in MiXCR, with one record for every CDR3 protein. The table records 470,000 or so distinct CDR3 sequences, more than 25% of them present only once. These receptors have no identified antigens. The specimen was blood, either unsorted or a sorted T cell fraction (not recorded which). The origin of the receptors is a male donor with ankylosing spondylitis.

This clonotype was counted only a few times. This chain links TRBV5-1 with TRBJ1-2; 7 bases agree with TRBD1. Germline loops: CDR1 SGHRS, CDR2 YFSETQ. The CDR3 loop spans 14 amino acids. V shed 4 bases, J shed 10 bases, and the junction held 13 bases outside the gene matches. CDR3 amino acids: CASSASGTDNLYTF. CDR3 bases: TGCGCCAGCAGCGCCTCAGGGACAGATAATCTCTACACCTTC.

This clonotype turned up a few times. The chain is built from TRBV7-6 and TRBJ2-2; 9 bases map to TRBD1. Germline CDR1 is SGHVS and CDR2 is FNYEAQ. The CDR3 covers 16 residues. Germline trimming cut 5 bases from V and 2 bases from J; bases unmatched to any gene: 6. CDR3 loop: CASSPRTGVNTGELFF. DNA for the CDR3: TGTGCCAGCAGCCCTCGGACAGGGGTTAACACCGGGGAGCTGTTTTTT.

This clonotype was observed many times. The gene calls are TRBV20-1 and TRBJ1-4; possible D gene TRBD1, 5 bases. The CDR3 runs to 11 residues. V was trimmed by 7 bases and J by 4 bases, leaving 7 bases between them. The germline V gene encodes CDR1 DFQATT and CDR2 SNEGSKA (reference sequence). CDR3 DNA: TGCAGTGGGACACTTAATGAAAAACTGTTTTTT. Its translation: CSGTLNEKLFF.

This clonotype occurred many times. The chain joins TRBV12-3 or TRBV12-4 to TRBJ2-1; D unclear. Trimming removed 3 bases at V and 8 bases at J, with 11 bases between. This CDR3 comprises 13 residues. CDR3 DNA sequence: TGTGCCAGCAGTTTTCACGATAGGGATGAGCAGTTCTTC. The encoded protein is CASSFHDRDEQFF.

This clonotype was found a few times. DNA for the CDR3: TGCGCCAGCAGCGTGGGACCCGGTGAAGCTTTCTTT. It translates to CASSVGPGEAFF. The chain recombines TRBV5-1 with TRBJ1-1, with D perhaps matching TRBD1 (5 bases). CDR3 length: 12 amino acids. Trimming removed 4 bases from V and 7 bases from J, with 11 bases in between. CDR1 and CDR2 from the germline V gene are SGHRS and YFSETQ.

This clonotype turned up a few times. This sequence joins TRBV20-1 and TRBJ1-5, with D unclear. V was shortened by 3 bases and J by 0 bases, with 15 bases between the two germline ends. Germline V gives CDR1 DFQATT, CDR2 SNEGSKA (reference sequence). This CDR3 is built from 16 residues. The CDR3 DNA sequence: TGCAGTGCTAGTGCCGATTTTCCATATAGCAATCAGCCCCAGCATTTT. It yields the protein CSASADFPYSNQPQHF.

The rearrangement uses TRBV12-3 or TRBV12-4 and TRBJ2-7, with TRBD1 as a possible D gene (5 bases). The germline V and J ends were trimmed by 5 bases and 0 bases, with 8 bases remaining between them. The CDR3 has 13 residues. CDR3 nucleotide sequence: TGTGCCAGCAGTGACAGCACCTCCTACGAGCAGTACTTC. Its translation is CASSDSTSYEQYF.

The chain recombines TRBV5-6 with TRBJ2-1; D unresolved. The CDR3 sequence is 13 residues long. Germline CDR1 reads SGHDT; CDR2 reads YYEEEE. Trimming cost V 3 bases and J 5 bases, with 9 bases left between them. The CDR3 loop reads CASSYDLNNEQFF. The DNA of the CDR3 is TGTGCCAGCAGCTACGACTTAAACAATGAGCAGTTCTTC.

The V and J genes are TRBV20-1 and TRBJ2-4; D not certain. Trimming stripped 0 bases from V and 0 bases from J, with 15 bases between. This CDR3 spans 17 amino acids. Looked up from germline, CDR1 is DFQATT and CDR2 is SNEGSKA (reference sequence). CDR3 nucleotides: TGCAGTGCTAGAGATTTTTCGTTGCACTTAGCCAAAAACATTCAGTACTTC. It is translated as CSARDFSLHLAKNIQYF.

V is TRBV11-3 and J is TRBJ2-2, with TRBD2 as a possible D gene (5 bases). Germline CDR1 is SGHNT and CDR2 is YENEEA. CDR3 size: 16 residues. V lost 7 bases to trimming and J lost 4 bases, with 19 bases between them. CDR3 region: CASTPGIFGGTGELFF. The CDR3 DNA sequence: TGTGCCAGCACCCCCGGAATCTTTGGAGGCACCGGGGAGCTGTTTTTT.

J is TRBJ2-1 and V is TRBV27, with 7 bases that match TRBD2. The length of the CDR3 is 18 residues. CDR1 is MNHEY and CDR2 is SMNVEV in the germline V gene (reference sequence). V lost 5 bases to trimming and J lost 0 bases; unmatched junction nucleotides: 13. The CDR3 nucleotides are TGTGCCAGCAGTGTACTAGCTAGCGGAGCTCGCTCCTACAATGAGCAGTTCTTC. As protein: CASSVLASGARSYNEQFF.

This clonotype was seen repeatedly, ten times or more. The chain has TRBV5-1 and TRBJ2-1; 9 bases align to TRBD1. This CDR3 is built from 15 residues. Germline CDR1 reads SGHRS; CDR2 reads YFSETQ. V gave up 2 bases and J gave up 1 base; unmatched junction bases: 1. CDR3 nucleotides: TGCGCCAGCAGCTTAGACAGGGGGTCCTACAATGAGCAGTTCTTC. This translates into CASSLDRGSYNEQFF.

The chain carries TRBV5-4 and TRBJ1-1; a possible D gene is TRBD1 (5 bases). Trimming shortened V by 0 bases and J by 5 bases, and 17 bases separated the two germline ends. CDR3 length: 16 amino acids. The germline CDR1 and CDR2 sequences are SGHNT and YYREEE (reference sequence). The chain's CDR3 is CASSLEGWPKGTEAFF. The CDR3 DNA follows: TGTGCCAGCAGCTTGGAAGGTTGGCCAAAGGGGACTGAAGCTTTCTTT.

This clonotype was seen more than once but under ten times. CDR3 in amino acids: CASSLEASGNTQYF. The CDR3 DNA sequence: TGCGCCAGCAGCTTGGAGGCTAGCGGAAATACGCAGTATTTT. The chain recombines TRBV5-1 with TRBJ2-3, with 7 bases identical to TRBD2. V shed 0 bases and J 7 bases; nucleotides not matched to a gene: 5. Germline CDR1 reads SGHRS; CDR2 reads YFSETQ. The CDR3 is made up of 14 amino acids.

This clonotype was observed a few times. This chain joins TRBV9 and TRBJ2-3, with D possibly matching TRBD2 (5 bases). This CDR3 spans 15 amino acids. V was pared by 4 bases and J by 6 bases, with 18 bases between. Germline V gives CDR1 SGDLS, CDR2 YYNGEE. The CDR3 is CASSTLRPPGDTQYF. The DNA of the CDR3 is TGTGCCAGCAGCACTCTTCGACCGCCGGGGGATACGCAGTATTTT.

The sample holds a few counts of this clonotype. The rearrangement links TRBV5-1 to TRBJ2-7; tentative D call: TRBD1 (6 bases). The CDR3 length is 14 residues. Germline V gives CDR1 SGHRS, CDR2 YFSETQ. The germline V and J ends were trimmed by 0 bases and 0 bases, with 7 bases remaining between them. The DNA for the CDR3 is TGCGCCAGCAGCTTGGCAGGGGACTCCTACGAGCAGTACTTC. Translation: CASSLAGDSYEQYF.

This clonotype occurred a few times. The gene calls are TRBV20-1 and TRBJ1-6; TRBD1 aligns across 8 bases. This CDR3 is built from 15 residues. J gave up 5 bases and V 3 bases, and 6 bases lay outside the gene matches. Germline lookup yields CDR1 DFQATT and CDR2 SNEGSKA (reference sequence). DNA for the CDR3: TGCAGTGCTAGTCCGGGACAGGCCCATAATTCACCCCTCCACTTT. Its translation is CSASPGQAHNSPLHF.

At least ten counts were recorded for this clonotype. V gene TRBV5-1 combines with J gene TRBJ2-7; TRBD1 agrees at 9 bases. The CDR3 contains 15 residues. The ends lost 4 bases at V and 0 bases at J; junction bases unmatched: 5. From germline, CDR1 is SGHRS and CDR2 YFSETQ. This CDR3 is CASSLGQGNSYEQYV. The CDR3 region has the DNA TGCGCCAGCAGCCTTGGACAGGGGAACTCCTACGAGCAGTACGTC.

In this sample, this clonotype turned up a few times. The chain recombines TRBV4-1 with TRBJ2-1, with 10 bases that match TRBD1. Trimming removed 0 bases from V and 8 bases from J; junction bases left unmatched: 7. This CDR3 is built from 16 residues. Germline assignment: CDR1 MGHRA and CDR2 YSYEKL. For the CDR3, the DNA is TGCGCCAGCAGCCAAGACCGGGACAGGGGTAACGATGAGCAGTTCTTC. Encoded protein: CASSQDRDRGNDEQFF.

The V gene is TRBV7-9, the J gene TRBJ2-3; D call uncertain. V dropped 0 bases and J dropped 10 bases, with 14 bases sitting between them. CDR1 SEHNR and CDR2 FQNEAQ come from the germline V gene (reference sequence). CDR3 size: 14 residues. The CDR3 sequence is CASSLASGDGAQYF. DNA of the CDR3: TGTGCCAGCAGCTTAGCCAGTGGAGATGGGGCGCAGTATTTT. The variable domain in full, with the rest retrieved from reference TRBV7-9 and TRBJ2-3, is DTGVSQNPRHKITKRGQNVTFRCDPISEHNRLYWYRQTLGQGPEFLTYFQNEAQLEKSRLLSDRFSAERPKGSFSTLEIQRTEQGDSAMYLCASSLASGDGAQYFGPGTRLTVL.

A few counts support this clonotype. The rearrangement links TRBV12-3 or TRBV12-4 to TRBJ1-1, with D maybe TRBD1 (6 bases). V was cut by 4 bases and J by 8 bases, with 20 bases left in between. The CDR3 sequence is 15 residues long. CDR3 DNA: TGTGCCAGCAGTTCAGGGGCCTACCAGGGCTCGGAAGCTTTCTTT. Amino acids: CASSSGAYQGSEAFF.

This clonotype was recorded at least ten times. The rearrangement joins TRBV20-1 to TRBJ2-3; 8 bases match TRBD2. V lost 6 bases and J lost 3; bases outside the gene matches: 8. The CDR3 runs to 14 residues. CDR1 is DFQATT and CDR2 is SNEGSKA in the germline V gene (reference sequence). CDR3 in DNA: TGCAGTGCCCCCCGACCGGGGGGGACAGATACGCAGTATTTT. Protein product: CSAPRPGGTDTQYF.

The rearrangement uses TRBV18 and TRBJ2-6; 9 bases align to TRBD1. Germline CDR1 reads KGHSH; CDR2 reads LQKENI. The V gene end was trimmed by 6 bases and the J gene end by 1 base; junction bases not matched to a gene: 7. The CDR3 is made up of 17 amino acids. CDR3 sequence: CASSPGQGVSGANVLTF. The CDR3 region has the DNA TGTGCCAGCTCCCCGGGACAGGGCGTTTCTGGGGCCAACGTCCTGACTTTC.

The table lists this clonotype with a count of one. The chain employs TRBV24-1 and TRBJ1-2; TRBD1 aligns across 9 bases. The CDR3 consists of 15 residues. CDR1 KGHDR and CDR2 SFDVKD come from the germline V gene. V trimming: 3 bases; J trimming: 4 bases; junction bases outside the gene matches: 5. This chain's CDR3 is CATSDPTGGGYGYTF. For the CDR3, the DNA is TGTGCCACCAGTGATCCGACAGGGGGAGGCTATGGCTACACCTTC.

The table lists this clonotype with a few counts. The rearrangement joins TRBV5-1 to TRBJ2-3; no clear D gene. Germline V CDR1 and CDR2: SGHRS, YFSETQ. The CDR3 has 13 residues. Trimming removed 0 bases from V and 5 bases from J, with 7 bases in between. DNA of the CDR3: TGCGCCAGCAGCTTGGGAACGTTAGATACGCAGTATTTT. This sequence encodes CASSLGTLDTQYF.

The V gene is TRBV5-1, the J gene TRBJ2-5, with 9 bases that match TRBD2. CDR3 size: 16 residues. Germline V gene data show CDR1 as SGHRS and CDR2 as YFSETQ. V gave up 0 bases and J gave up 4 bases; unmatched junction bases: 7. Here the CDR3 reads CASSLGGTSIRETQYF. In DNA form, the CDR3 reads TGCGCCAGCAGCTTGGGTGGGACTAGCATTCGAGAGACCCAGTACTTC. Complete variable domain (other parts from reference TRBV5-1 and TRBJ2-5): KAGVTQTPRYLIKTRGQQVTLSCSPISGHRSVSWYQQTPGQGLQFLFEYFSETQRNKGNFPGRFSGRQFSNSRSEMNVSTLELGDSALYLCASSLGGTSIRETQYFGPGTRLLVL.

Ten or more counts support this clonotype. The chain recombines TRBV12-3 or TRBV12-4 with TRBJ1-1; D is ambiguous. The length of the CDR3 is 12 residues. Trimming pared 3 bases from V and 7 bases from J, leaving 9 bases between. CDR3 in DNA: TGTGCCAGCAGTTTTGGTGAGGGTGAAGCTTTCTTT. Translating gives CASSFGEGEAFF.